Listed below are T cell receptor beta chains from one sample, sequenced in a study of long-term antiretroviral therapy in people with HIV. Clones were sequenced by immunoSEQ multiplex PCR, and TCRdb holds only the in-frame ones, with some missing. Found here are about 24,000 clones, about four fifths of them singletons; the top ten hold around 15%. Sequences were derived from unsorted PBMCs, sampled at the start of antiretroviral therapy, before treatment. The receptors were sampled from a young woman with HIV. Both conserved end residues are part of each CDR3. Only some rows state a clone size, as once, few, many or a class for expanded clones.

clone_size v_call cdr3_aa
NA TRBV5-4 CASSLSGGTLLNTEAFF
NA TRBV9 CASSVSSQGAGGELFF
NA TRBV28 CASSSVHRGDEKLFF
once TRBV28 CGSEGANVLTF
NA TRBV7-9 CASSLDVGGRDEQFF
NA TRBV15 CATSRDRGRSSGNTIYF
NA TRBV10-3 CAITGQGDGGEQYF
NA TRBV5-1 CASSLRGGITDTQYF
NA TRBV6-4 CASCEGGTYEQYF
NA TRBV11-2 CASDSGANVLTF
NA TRBV19 CASSPSGVTDTQYF
NA TRBV9 CASSVDTGTGLRAGNTIYF
NA TRBV6-5 CASSSGWGQGGKYF
NA TRBV27 CASSLSVGGTEAFF
NA TRBV5-1 CASSARQGGTEAFF
NA TRBV2 CASSPAGITDTQYF
NA TRBV7-3 CASSFGLAGGLYSYEQYF